Included here is one TCR beta chain sequence, with context. The data are from a study of blood T cell repertoires in COVID-19. Trimming at V came to 5 bases and at J to 12 bases, leaving 9 bases not matched to a gene. This CDR3 region has 14 residues. Germline V gene sequence: CDR1 SGHAT, CDR2 FQNNGV. Sequenced by immunoSEQ multiplex PCR; TCRdb stores in-frame clones only, minus some. The table lists under 200,000 clones, about 85% of them singletons. This clonotype was sampled from a woman between 40 and 55 years old in a cohort exposed to, infected with or recovered from COVID-19 (not recorded which). This rearrangement joins TRBV11-2 to TRBJ2-3, with 12 bases that match TRBD2. Sequenced input: PBMCs or T cells enriched from blood (not recorded which). CDR3 DNA sequence: TGTGCCAGCAGCGCCCGACTAGCGGGGGAAACCCAGTATTTT. Translated, it gives CASSARLAGETQYF.